This is a list of T cell receptor beta chains from one sample in a study of identical twins. From the 5' RACE reads, TCRdb called clonotypes with MiXCR, one entry per CDR3 protein. The sample contains 1,800,000 or so distinct CDR3 sequences, less than 40% of which appear only once. Sequencing was performed on cord blood. All receptors come from a newborn girl in good health. CDR3s include the opening cysteine and the closing phenylalanine or tryptophan. Not all rows give a size; the values are once, few, many and, for expanded clones, a class.

V: TRBV10-3; size: few; J: TRBJ2-5; CDR3: CAISRDPQETQYF
V: TRBV29-1; size: few; J: TRBJ1-1; CDR3: CSVEDGTEAFF
V: TRBV20-1; size: -; J: TRBJ2-2; CDR3: CSARRGSATGELFF
V: TRBV3-1; size: -; J: TRBJ2-3; CDR3: CASSDTWGAEDTQYF
V: TRBV28; size: -; J: TRBJ1-6; CDR3: CASSSGLNSPLHF
V: TRBV7-2; size: -; J: TRBJ2-1; CDR3: CANSLAGTFDNEQFF
V: TRBV24-1; size: few; J: TRBJ1-4; CDR3: CATSDARGHSAEKLFF
V: TRBV28; size: -; J: TRBJ2-1; CDR3: CASSSSGQFYNEQFF
V: TRBV12-3/TRBV12-4; size: -; J: TRBJ1-5; CDR3: CASSLPGRRPQHF
V: TRBV28; size: -; J: TRBJ2-4; CDR3: CASSLASGMAKNIQYF
V: TRBV6-1; size: -; J: TRBJ2-2; CDR3: CASSTLTGGALIITGELFF
V: TRBV7-8; size: -; J: TRBJ1-5; CDR3: CASSLGEQGDQPQHF
V: TRBV3-1; size: -; J: TRBJ1-2; CDR3: CASSSRGRPANYGYTF
V: TRBV6-1; size: -; J: TRBJ2-7; CDR3: CASSANVIASGSTYEQYF
V: TRBV27; size: few; J: TRBJ1-1; CDR3: CASSYQQGRDMNTEAFF
V: TRBV5-4; size: once; J: TRBJ2-2; CDR3: CASSWGLAGGAGELFF
V: TRBV20-1; size: -; J: TRBJ2-1; CDR3: CSARDPRQVAGKRSYNEQFF
V: TRBV29-1; size: few; J: TRBJ1-2; CDR3: CSVGRERGYTF
V: TRBV18; size: few; J: TRBJ1-5; CDR3: CASSPGWADSNQPQHF
V: TRBV6-6; size: -; J: TRBJ1-1; CDR3: CASRYRTTEAFF
V: TRBV20-1; size: -; J: TRBJ1-6; CDR3: CSASSRGGVESPLHF
V: TRBV5-5; size: -; J: TRBJ1-2; CDR3: CASSYRGPDYGYTF
V: TRBV28; size: -; J: TRBJ2-3; CDR3: CASSLQGPAAADTQYF
V: TRBV5-1; size: few; J: TRBJ2-4; CDR3: CASSLGDSRKNIQYF
V: TRBV20-1; size: -; J: TRBJ2-1; CDR3: CSASRGRFGREGPYNEQFF
V: TRBV20-1; size: -; J: TRBJ1-2; CDR3: CSARSGDGLFYGYTF
V: TRBV28; size: -; J: TRBJ2-7; CDR3: CASNVVDRAYEQYF
V: TRBV12-3/TRBV12-4; size: few; J: TRBJ2-7; CDR3: CASSPGGGLSYEQYF
V: TRBV5-1; size: few; J: TRBJ2-1; CDR3: CASNNGTVGYNEQFF
V: TRBV2; size: -; J: TRBJ1-1; CDR3: CASSGQALDTEAFF
V: TRBV10-3; size: -; J: TRBJ2-2; CDR3: CAIINKKTGELFF
V: TRBV6-2/TRBV6-3; size: few; J: TRBJ2-5; CDR3: CASSSGTSPTETQYF
V: TRBV29-1; size: -; J: TRBJ2-7; CDR3: CSVSTSGREGSYEQYF
V: TRBV29-1; size: few; J: TRBJ2-1; CDR3: CSVLGGGSYNEQFF
V: TRBV20-1; size: few; J: TRBJ2-1; CDR3: CSARVRGGPNNEQFF